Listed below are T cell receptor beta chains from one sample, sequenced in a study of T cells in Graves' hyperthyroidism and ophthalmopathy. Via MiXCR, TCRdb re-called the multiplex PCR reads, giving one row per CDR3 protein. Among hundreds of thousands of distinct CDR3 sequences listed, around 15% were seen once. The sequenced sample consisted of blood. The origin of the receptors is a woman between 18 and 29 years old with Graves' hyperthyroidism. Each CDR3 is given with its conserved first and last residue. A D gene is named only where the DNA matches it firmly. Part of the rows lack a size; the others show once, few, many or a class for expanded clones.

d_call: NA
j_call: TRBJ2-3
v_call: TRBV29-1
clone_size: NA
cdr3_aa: CSASQGMHTDTQYF
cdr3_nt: TGCAGCGCCTCGCAAGGGATGCACACAGATACGCAGTATTTT

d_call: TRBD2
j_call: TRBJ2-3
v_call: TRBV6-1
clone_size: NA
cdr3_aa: CALGETSETDTQYF
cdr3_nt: TGTGCCCTAGGCGAGACTAGCGAGACAGATACGCAGTATTTT

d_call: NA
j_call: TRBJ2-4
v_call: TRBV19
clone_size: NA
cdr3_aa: CASSPETRDIQYF
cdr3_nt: TGTGCCAGTAGTCCGGAAACGAGGGACATTCAGTACTTC

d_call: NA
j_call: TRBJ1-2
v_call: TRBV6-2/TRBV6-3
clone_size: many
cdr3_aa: CASTQGTNYGYTF
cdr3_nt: TGTGCCAGCACGCAAGGAACTAACTATGGCTACACCTTC

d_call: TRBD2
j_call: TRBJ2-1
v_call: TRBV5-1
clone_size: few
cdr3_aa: CASSPYATSGPYNEQFF
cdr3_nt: TGCGCCAGCAGCCCCTACGCTACTAGCGGACCCTACAATGAGCAGTTCTTC

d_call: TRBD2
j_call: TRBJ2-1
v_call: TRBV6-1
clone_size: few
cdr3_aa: CATQRSGRSNEQFF
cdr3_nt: TGTGCCACCCAGCGGAGCGGGAGGAGCAATGAGCAGTTCTTC

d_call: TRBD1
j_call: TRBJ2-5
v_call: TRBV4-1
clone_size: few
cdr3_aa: CASSQVRGRLYF
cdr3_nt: TGCGCCAGCAGCCAAGTCAGGGGGCGCTTGTACTTC

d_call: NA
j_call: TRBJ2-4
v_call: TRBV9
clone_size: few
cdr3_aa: CASSPGSLAKNIQYF
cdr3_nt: TGTGCCAGCAGCCCCGGCAGTCTAGCCAAAAACATTCAGTACTTC

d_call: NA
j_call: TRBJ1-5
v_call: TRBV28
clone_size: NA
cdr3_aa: CASSPLHRLNQPQHF
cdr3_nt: TGTGCCAGCAGTCCCCTTCACAGACTCAATCAGCCCCAGCATTTT

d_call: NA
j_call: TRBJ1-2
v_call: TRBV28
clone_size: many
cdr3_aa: CASSLFPGDNYGYTF
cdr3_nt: TGTGCCAGCAGTTTATTCCCCGGGGACAACTATGGCTACACCTTC

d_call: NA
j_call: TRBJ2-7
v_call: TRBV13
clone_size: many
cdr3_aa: CASSLRAQTYEQYF
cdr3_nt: TGTGCCAGCAGCTTACGGGCGCAAACCTACGAGCAGTACTTC

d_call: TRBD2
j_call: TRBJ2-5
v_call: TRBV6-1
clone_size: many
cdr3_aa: CASSGLAVPGETQYF
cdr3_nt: TGTGCCAGCAGTGGACTAGCGGTTCCTGGAGAGACCCAGTACTTC

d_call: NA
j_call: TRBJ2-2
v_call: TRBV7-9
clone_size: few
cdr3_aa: CASSSDGAIANTGELFF
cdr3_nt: TGTGCCAGCAGCTCCGACGGGGCGATCGCGAACACCGGGGAGCTGTTTTTT

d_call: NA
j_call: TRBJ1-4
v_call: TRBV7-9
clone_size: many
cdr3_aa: CASSLAQWVYGEKLFF
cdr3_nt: TGTGCCAGCAGCTTAGCGCAGTGGGTGTATGGCGAAAAACTGTTTTTT

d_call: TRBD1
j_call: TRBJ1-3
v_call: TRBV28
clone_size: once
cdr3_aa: CASSLLGGQGPYIYF
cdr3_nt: TGTGCCAGCAGTTTATTGGGGGGACAGGGACCATACATATATTTT

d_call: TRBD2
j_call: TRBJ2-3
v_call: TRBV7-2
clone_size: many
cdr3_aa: CASSSRLIGGTRDTQYF
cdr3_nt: TGTGCCAGCAGCTCCAGATTGATAGGCGGGACTAGAGATACGCAGTATTTT

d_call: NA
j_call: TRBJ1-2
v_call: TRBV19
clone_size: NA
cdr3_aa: CASSSGRYFYGYTF
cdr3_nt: TGTGCCAGTAGTTCCGGACGCTATTTCTATGGCTACACCTTC

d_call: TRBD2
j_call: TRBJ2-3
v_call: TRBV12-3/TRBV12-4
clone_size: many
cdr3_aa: CASTPGRGRDTQYF
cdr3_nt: TGTGCCAGCACTCCCGGCCGCGGGAGAGATACGCAGTATTTT

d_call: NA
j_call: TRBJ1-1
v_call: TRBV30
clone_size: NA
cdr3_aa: CAWSWGAANTEAFF
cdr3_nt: TGTGCCTGGAGCTGGGGGGCCGCGAACACTGAAGCTTTCTTT

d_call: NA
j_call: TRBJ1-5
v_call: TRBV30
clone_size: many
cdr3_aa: CAWGQGPYQPQHF
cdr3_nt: TGTGCCTGGGGCCAGGGGCCGTATCAGCCCCAGCATTTT

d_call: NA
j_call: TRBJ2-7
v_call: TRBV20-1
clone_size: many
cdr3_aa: CSARDLRSSYEQYF
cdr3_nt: TGCAGTGCTAGAGATCTCCGTAGCTCCTACGAGCAGTACTTC

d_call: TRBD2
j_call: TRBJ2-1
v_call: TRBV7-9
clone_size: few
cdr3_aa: CASASGRLGNEQFF
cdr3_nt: TGTGCCAGCGCTAGCGGGAGGTTGGGCAATGAGCAGTTCTTC

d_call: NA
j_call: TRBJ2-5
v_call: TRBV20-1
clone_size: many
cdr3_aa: CSAFGARETQYF
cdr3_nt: TGCAGTGCTTTCGGGGCCCGAGAGACCCAGTACTTC